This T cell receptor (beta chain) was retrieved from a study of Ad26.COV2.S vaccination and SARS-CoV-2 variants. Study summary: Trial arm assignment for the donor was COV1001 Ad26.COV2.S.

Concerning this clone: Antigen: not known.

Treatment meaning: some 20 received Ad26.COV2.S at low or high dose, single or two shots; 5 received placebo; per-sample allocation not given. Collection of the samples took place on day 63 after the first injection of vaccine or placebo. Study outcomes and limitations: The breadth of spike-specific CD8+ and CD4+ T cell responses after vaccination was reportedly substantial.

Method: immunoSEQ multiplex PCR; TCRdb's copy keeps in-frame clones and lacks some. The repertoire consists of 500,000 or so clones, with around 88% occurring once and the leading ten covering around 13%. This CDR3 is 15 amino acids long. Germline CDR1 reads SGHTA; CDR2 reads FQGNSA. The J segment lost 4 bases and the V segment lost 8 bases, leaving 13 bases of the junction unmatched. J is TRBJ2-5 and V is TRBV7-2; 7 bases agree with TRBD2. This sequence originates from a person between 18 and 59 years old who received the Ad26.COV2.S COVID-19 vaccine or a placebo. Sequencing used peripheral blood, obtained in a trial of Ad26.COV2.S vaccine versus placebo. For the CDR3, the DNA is TGTGCCAGCCGGGATGGCGGGAGCCTCGGAGAGACCCAGTACTTC. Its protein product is CASRDGGSLGETQYF.